The subject of this entry is one T cell receptor (beta chain). This clonotype is medium-sized (0.01 to 0.1%) in its sample. It lacks a known antigen. Qualities for individual bases were not recorded, and no much larger clone is one base off. The sample belongs to a study of early T cells in non-severe SARS-CoV-2 infection (dated by TCRdb to about 2021). Broadly, across the study: TCR sequencing used bulk RNA from unsorted whole blood, so alpha and beta chains could not be paired.

Looking up the germline V gene yields CDR1 MNHEY and CDR2 SVGAGI. At the junction V is shortened by 2 bases and J by 0 bases, with 11 bases in between. The CDR3 holds 16 amino acids from the cysteine to the phenylalanine. The only DNA kept is the CDR3, 48 bases in frame from the first base. The study was a case-control design nested within a healthcare worker cohort in London, UK, with weekly nasopharyngeal swab PCR tests and blood sampling. Healthcare workers were enrolled in the week of the UK lockdown, from 23 to 31 March 2020, and were followed every week for up to roughly 15 weeks. Library preparation was by 5' RACE. Sequencing took place on a NextSeq 500. The TCR library protocol attached unique molecular identifiers to individual cDNA molecules to correct for sequencing error and PCR bias. Both TCR alpha and beta chains were sequenced, and tight co-correlation was observed between alpha and beta sequence abundances in each sample. Per the authors' processing: Decombinator V4 was used to annotate the V gene, J gene and CDR3 of the TCR sequences. TCRs were defined as expanded if a significant change between any two time points was detected under a Poisson model with p below 0.0001. TCR abundances were normalised to the total number of TCRs sequenced per sample and were expressed as counts per million. MAIT TCRs were defined by TRAV1-2 paired with TRAJ12, TRAJ20 or TRAJ33, and iNKT TCRs by TRAV10 paired with TRAJ18. VDJdb, accessed 1 November 2021, was searched for CMV, EBV and SARS-CoV-2 annotated TCRs, with TCRs annotated for multiple antigens excluded. Starting from the raw public reads, TCRdb applied fastp trimming at Q25, assembled clones with MiXCR and retained in-frame beta chains. Merged by CDR3 protein, the rows form single entries marked with the most common genes and DNA. The V and J calls shown here were made by TCRdb, not taken from the authors' results. The sample records about 26,000 distinct CDR3 sequences, 5% to 6.5% of which are singletons. More than 3.5% of the sample is taken by the ten largest.

General findings and caveats noted by the study authors: Matching against VDJdb was skewed toward anti-spike CD8 responses, likely underestimated virus-specific expansions, and missed private and CD4 specificities.

The clonotype comes from an adult who was a healthcare worker with PCR-confirmed SARS-CoV-2 infection or an uninfected control (not recorded which). The sample comprised whole blood. The chain is made from TRBV6-5 and TRBJ1-5; the best D guess is TRBD1, with 6 bases matching. Read as DNA, the sequence is TGTGCCAGCAGTTACGGCAGGGGCAATAGCAATCAGCCCCAGCATTTT. Its translation reads: CASSYGRGNSNQPQHF.